The TCR beta chain under discussion was sequenced for a study of blood T cell repertoires in COVID-19. Looking at the study overall: Sites in the United States, Italy and Spain provided acute and convalescent COVID-19 samples.

This CDR3 comprises 13 residues. Trimming took 3 bases from V and 8 from J; bases not matched to a gene: 6. Germline CDR1 and CDR2: MNHNS and SASEGT. TCRdb keeps only in-frame clones here, not all; method: immunoSEQ multiplex PCR. The table has roughly 250,000 clones, 83% seen once. The V and J genes are TRBV6-1 and TRBJ1-2; TRBD1 agrees at 7 bases. The receptor was isolated from a human donor in a cohort sampled during active COVID-19. The sample taken for sequencing was peripheral blood. DNA of the CDR3: TGTGCCAGCAGTGATACGAGGGGGCTAGGCTACACCTTC. It translates to CASSDTRGLGYTF.